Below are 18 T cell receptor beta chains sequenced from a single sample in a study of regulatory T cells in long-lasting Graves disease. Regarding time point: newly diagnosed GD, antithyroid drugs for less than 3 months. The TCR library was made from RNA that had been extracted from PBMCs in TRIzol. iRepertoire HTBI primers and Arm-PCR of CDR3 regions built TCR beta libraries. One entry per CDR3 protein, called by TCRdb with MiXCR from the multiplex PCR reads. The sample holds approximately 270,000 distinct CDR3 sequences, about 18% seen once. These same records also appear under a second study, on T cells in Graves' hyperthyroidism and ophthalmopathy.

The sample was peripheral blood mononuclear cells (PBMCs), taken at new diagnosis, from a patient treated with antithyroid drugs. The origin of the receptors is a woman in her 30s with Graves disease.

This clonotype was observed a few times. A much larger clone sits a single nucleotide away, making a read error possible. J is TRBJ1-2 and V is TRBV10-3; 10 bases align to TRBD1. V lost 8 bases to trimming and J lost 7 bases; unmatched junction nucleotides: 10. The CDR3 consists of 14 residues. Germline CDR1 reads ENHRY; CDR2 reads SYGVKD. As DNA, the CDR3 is TGTGCCATCGCCGCGACAGGGGGCGACTCTGGCTACACCTTC. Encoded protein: CAIAATGGDSGYTF.

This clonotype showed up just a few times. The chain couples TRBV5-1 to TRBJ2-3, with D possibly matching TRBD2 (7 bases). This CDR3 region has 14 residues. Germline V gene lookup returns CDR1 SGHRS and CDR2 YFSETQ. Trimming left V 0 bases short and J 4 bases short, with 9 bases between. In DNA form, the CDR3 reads TGCGCCAGCAGCTTGGAGGGGGGGGCAGATACGCAGTATTTT. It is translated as CASSLEGGADTQYF.

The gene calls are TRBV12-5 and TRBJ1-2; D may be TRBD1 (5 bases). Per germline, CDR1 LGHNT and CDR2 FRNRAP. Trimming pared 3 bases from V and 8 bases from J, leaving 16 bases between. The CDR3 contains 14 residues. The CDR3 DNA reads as TGTGCTAGTGGTTTAGTCCAGGGAGGTATCGGCTACACCTTC. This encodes CASGLVQGGIGYTF.

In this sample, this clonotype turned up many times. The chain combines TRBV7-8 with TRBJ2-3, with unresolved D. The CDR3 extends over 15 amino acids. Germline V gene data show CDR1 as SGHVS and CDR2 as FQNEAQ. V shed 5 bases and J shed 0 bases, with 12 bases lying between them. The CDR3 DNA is TGTGCCAGCAGCGAACAGATTGCTAGCACAGATACGCAGTATTTT. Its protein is CASSEQIASTDTQYF.

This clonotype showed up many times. CDR3 loop: CSASQGSNEKLFF. CDR3 DNA sequence: TGCAGTGCTAGTCAGGGGTCTAATGAAAAACTGTTTTTT. The chain carries TRBV20-1 and TRBJ1-4; TRBD1 might be the D (6 bases). V was shortened by 3 bases and J by 3 bases, with 8 bases between the two germline ends. Germline V gene lookup returns CDR1 DFQATT and CDR2 SNEGSKA (reference sequence). CDR3 length: 13 residues.

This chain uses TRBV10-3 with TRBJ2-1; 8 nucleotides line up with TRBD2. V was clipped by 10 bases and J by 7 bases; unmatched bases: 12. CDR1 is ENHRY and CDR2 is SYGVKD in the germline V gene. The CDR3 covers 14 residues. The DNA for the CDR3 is TGTGCCAGCAGCCCATTAGCGGGGAGGAATGAGCAGTTCTTC. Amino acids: CASSPLAGRNEQFF.

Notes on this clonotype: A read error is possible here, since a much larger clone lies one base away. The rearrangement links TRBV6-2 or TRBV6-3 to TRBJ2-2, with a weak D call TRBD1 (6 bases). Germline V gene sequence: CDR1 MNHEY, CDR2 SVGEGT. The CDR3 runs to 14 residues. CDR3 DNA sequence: TGTGCCAGCAGGAGACAGGTTGACACCGGGGAGCTGTCTTTT. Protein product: CASRRQVDTGELSF.

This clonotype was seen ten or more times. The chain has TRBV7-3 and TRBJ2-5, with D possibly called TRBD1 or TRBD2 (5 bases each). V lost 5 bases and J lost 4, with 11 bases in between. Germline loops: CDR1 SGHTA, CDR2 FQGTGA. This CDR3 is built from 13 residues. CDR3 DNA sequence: TGTGCCAGCAGCCAGGGACGGGGAGAGACCCAGTACTTC. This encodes CASSQGRGETQYF.

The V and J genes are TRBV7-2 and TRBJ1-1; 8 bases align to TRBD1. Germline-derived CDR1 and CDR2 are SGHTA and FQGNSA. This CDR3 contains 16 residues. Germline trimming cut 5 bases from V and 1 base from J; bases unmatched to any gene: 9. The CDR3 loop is CASSPLAGGANTEAFF. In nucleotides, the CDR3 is TGTGCCAGCAGCCCTCTCGCAGGGGGCGCGAACACTGAAGCTTTCTTT.

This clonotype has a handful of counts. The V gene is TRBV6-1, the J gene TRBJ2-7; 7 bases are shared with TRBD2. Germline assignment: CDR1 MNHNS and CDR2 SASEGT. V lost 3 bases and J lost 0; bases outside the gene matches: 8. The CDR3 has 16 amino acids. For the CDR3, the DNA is TGTGCCAGCAGTGATTTTGCGGGGGTTTTCTCCTACGAGCAGTACTTC. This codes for CASSDFAGVFSYEQYF.

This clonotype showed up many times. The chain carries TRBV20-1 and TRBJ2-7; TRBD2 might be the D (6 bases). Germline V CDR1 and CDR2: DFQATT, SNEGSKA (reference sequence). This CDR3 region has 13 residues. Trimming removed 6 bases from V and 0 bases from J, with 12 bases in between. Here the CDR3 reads CSAEGQASYEQYF. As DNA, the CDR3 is TGCAGTGCGGAGGGGCAGGCCTCCTACGAGCAGTACTTC.

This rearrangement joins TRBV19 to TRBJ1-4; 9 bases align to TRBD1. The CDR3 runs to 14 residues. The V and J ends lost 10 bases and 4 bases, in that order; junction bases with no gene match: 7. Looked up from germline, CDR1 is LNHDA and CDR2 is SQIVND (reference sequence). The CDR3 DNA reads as TGTGCCACCCAGGGGACAGGGAGTAATGAAAAACTGTTTTTT. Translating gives CATQGTGSNEKLFF.

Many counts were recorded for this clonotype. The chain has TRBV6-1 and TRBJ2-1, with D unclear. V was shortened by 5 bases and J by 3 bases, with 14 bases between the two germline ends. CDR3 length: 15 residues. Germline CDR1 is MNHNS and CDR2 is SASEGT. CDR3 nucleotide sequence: TGTGCCAGCAGTCCCACCCGTTCTGTCTACAATGAGCAGTTCTTC. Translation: CASSPTRSVYNEQFF.

The CDR3: CASRAGVPTGELFF. CDR3 in DNA: TGTGCCAGTAGAGCGGGAGTACCCACCGGGGAGCTGTTTTTT. The chain is built from TRBV19 and TRBJ2-2, with 8 bases identical to TRBD2. This CDR3 region has 14 residues. Germline V gives CDR1 LNHDA, CDR2 SQIVND (reference sequence). The ends lost 6 bases at V and 4 bases at J; junction bases unmatched: 4.

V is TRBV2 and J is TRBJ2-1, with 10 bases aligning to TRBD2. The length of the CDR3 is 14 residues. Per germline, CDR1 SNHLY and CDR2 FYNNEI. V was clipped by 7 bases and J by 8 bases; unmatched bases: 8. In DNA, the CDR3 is TGTGCCAGCACCCCGCGACTAGCGGGCGATGAGCAGTTCTTC. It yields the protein CASTPRLAGDEQFF.

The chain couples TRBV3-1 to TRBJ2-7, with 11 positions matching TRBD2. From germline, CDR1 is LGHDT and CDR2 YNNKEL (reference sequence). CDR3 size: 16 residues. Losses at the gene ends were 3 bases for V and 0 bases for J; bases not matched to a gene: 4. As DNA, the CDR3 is TGTGCCAGCAGCCATGGGGGGACTAGCGGCTCCTACGAGCAGTACTTC. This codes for CASSHGGTSGSYEQYF.

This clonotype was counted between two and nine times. Here the CDR3 DNA reads TGTGCCACCAGCCCAGTCAATCAGCCCCAGCATTTT. Its protein product is CATSPVNQPQHF. The chain has TRBV15 and TRBJ1-5, with unresolved D. In germline, CDR1 is LNHNV, CDR2 YYDKDF (reference sequence). V shed 5 bases and J shed 3 bases, with 5 bases lying between them. The CDR3 loop spans 12 amino acids. The full variable domain, with the rest looked up from reference TRBV15 and TRBJ1-5, is DAMVIQNPRYQVTQFGKPVTLSCSQTLNHNVMYWYQQKSSQAPKLLFHYYDKDFNNEADTPDNFQSRRPNTSFCFLDIRSPGLGDTAMYLCATSPVNQPQHFGDGTRLSIL.

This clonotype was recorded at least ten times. Here the CDR3 reads CATSIELNTEAFF. Here the CDR3 DNA reads TGTGCCACCAGCATAGAGTTGAACACTGAAGCTTTCTTT. V is TRBV15 and J is TRBJ1-1; D call uncertain. Germline V gives CDR1 LNHNV, CDR2 YYDKDF (reference sequence). The germline V and J ends were trimmed by 4 bases and 0 bases, with 6 bases remaining between them. The CDR3 length is 13 residues.